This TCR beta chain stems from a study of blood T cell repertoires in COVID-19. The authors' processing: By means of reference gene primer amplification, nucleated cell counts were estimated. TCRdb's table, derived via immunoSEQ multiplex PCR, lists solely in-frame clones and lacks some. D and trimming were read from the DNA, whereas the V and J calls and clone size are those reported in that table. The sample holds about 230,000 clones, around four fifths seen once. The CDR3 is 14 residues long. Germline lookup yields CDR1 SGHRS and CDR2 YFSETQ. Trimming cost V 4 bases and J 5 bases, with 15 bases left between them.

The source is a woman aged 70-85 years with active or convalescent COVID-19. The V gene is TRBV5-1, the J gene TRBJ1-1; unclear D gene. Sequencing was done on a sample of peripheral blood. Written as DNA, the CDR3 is TGCGCCAGCAGCGGCCTTGGGCTTGGGACTGAAGCTTTCTTT. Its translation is CASSGLGLGTEAFF.